This is a list of T cell receptor beta chains from one sample in a study of shared clonotypes between healthy human individuals. Data came from immunoSEQ multiplex PCR; TCRdb stores just in-frame clones and leaves some out. The data show fewer than 600,000 clones, 79% seen once. Sequenced sample: PBMCs. The receptors here all came from a woman between 40 and 55 years old in good health. Some clones in this sample may be carry-over from other donors' samples. Both conserved end residues are part of each CDR3. A D gene is named only where the DNA matches it firmly. For some rows the clone size is stated as once, few or many, or as a class when expanded; others skip it.

abundance	j_gene	v_gene	d_gene	CDR3nt	CDR3aa
NA	TRBJ2-7	TRBV2	NA	TGTGCCAGCAGTGTGGGGTCCTACGAGCAGTACTTC	CASSVGSYEQYF
NA	TRBJ1-1	TRBV19	NA	TGTGCCAGTAGTATAGGCCCCTTTTTTGGGACACAGAACACTGAAGCTTTCTTT	CASSIGPFFGTQNTEAFF
NA	TRBJ2-7	TRBV5-4	NA	TGTGCCAGCAGCACTCCGGGACACACCGACGAGCAGTACTTC	CASSTPGHTDEQYF
NA	TRBJ2-5	TRBV11-2	NA	TGTGCCAGCAGCTTAGACCCCCCGGAGGGCGGGGAGACCCAGTACTTC	CASSLDPPEGGETQYF
once	TRBJ2-7	TRBV7-9	NA	TGTGCCAGCAGCCCGGACACCTACGAGCAGTACTTC	CASSPDTYEQYF
NA	TRBJ1-5	TRBV2	NA	TGTGCCAGCAGTGATTGGTACGGACATAGCAATCAGCCCCAGCATTTT	CASSDWYGHSNQPQHF
NA	TRBJ1-5	TRBV28	TRBD1	TGTGCCAGCAGAGAACGGACAGGGGGCCGGGTGCCCCAGCATTTT	CASRERTGGRVPQHF
NA	TRBJ2-7	TRBV6-1	NA	TGTGCCAGCAGAAGGGACTCGTCCTACGAGCAGTACTTC	CASRRDSSYEQYF
few	TRBJ2-7	TRBV28	NA	TGTGCCAGCAGTTTACTTCAACAGGACATAAAGTACTTC	CASSLLQQDIKYF
NA	TRBJ2-2	TRBV7-2	TRBD2	TGTGCCAGCAGCCCAGGGGGGCTAGCGGGAGTCGGAACCGGGGAGCTGTTTTTT	CASSPGGLAGVGTGELFF
NA	TRBJ1-2	TRBV28	TRBD1	TGTGCCAGCAGCTCACCCTCAACAGGGGGCGACTATGGCTACACCTTC	CASSSPSTGGDYGYTF
NA	TRBJ2-7	TRBV19	NA	TGTGCCAGTAGTATTGGTTTCGGAGGCCCCCAAAAGGCCAACTACGAGCAGTACTTC	CASSIGFGGPQKANYEQYF
NA	TRBJ1-1	TRBV14	NA	TGTGCCAGCAGCAACGGACAGTGGGGACGAGAAGCTTTCTTT	CASSNGQWGREAFF
NA	TRBJ1-2	TRBV5-6	NA	TGTGCCAGCAGCTTCCTGGGAGGGGGTGGAGGCTACACCTTC	CASSFLGGGGGYTF
few	TRBJ1-5	TRBV18	NA	TGTGCCAGCTCTCCGACAGGAAATCAGCCCCAGCATTTT	CASSPTGNQPQHF
once	TRBJ2-1	TRBV9	TRBD2	TGTGCCAGCAGCCCACCACCACTCGGGACTAGCGCAACCAATGAGCAGTTCTTC	CASSPPPLGTSATNEQFF
once	TRBJ1-1	TRBV28	NA	TGTGCCAGCAGCCTTTACCCGACTCGCACACTGAACACTGAAGCTTTCTTT	CASSLYPTRTLNTEAFF
NA	TRBJ2-1	TRBV7-3	TRBD2	TGTGCCAGCAGCCCCTCCCTCCGGACTAGCCAACATCGTCAGCAGTTCTTC	CASSPSLRTSQHRQQFF
few	TRBJ2-3	TRBV7-8	TRBD2	TGTGCCAGCAGCTTAGGACCGGGACTAGCCTCAGATACGCAGTATTTT	CASSLGPGLASDTQYF
few	TRBJ2-7	TRBV29-1	TRBD1	TGCAGCGTCGGACAGGGGATTTCCTACGAGCAGTACTTC	CSVGQGISYEQYF
few	TRBJ2-7	TRBV6-1	NA	TGTGCCAGCAGTGACGGGGACCACTACGAGCAGTACTTC	CASSDGDHYEQYF
few	TRBJ1-5	TRBV9	TRBD1	TGTGCCAGCAGCGTAGCGGGACAGGGTAATCAGCCCCAGCATTTT	CASSVAGQGNQPQHF
NA	TRBJ2-2	TRBV29-1	NA	TGCAGCGTAGCTGGGCAGGGCGGCACCGGGGAGCTGTTTTTT	CSVAGQGGTGELFF
NA	TRBJ2-7	TRBV4-2	TRBD2	TGTGCCAGCAGCCAAGTCAGCGGGAGGTCCTCGGATGAGCAGTACTTC	CASSQVSGRSSDEQYF
NA	TRBJ1-2	TRBV30	NA	TGTGCCTGGAGTGTACGGGGGGAGTTGAGCTACACCTTC	CAWSVRGELSYTF
NA	TRBJ1-5	TRBV7-9	NA	TGTGCCAGCAGCTTAGACAAGCAGCCCCAGCATTTT	CASSLDKQPQHF
once	TRBJ2-7	TRBV19	NA	TGTGCCAGTAATGGGGGGCGCTCCTACGAGCAGTACTTC	CASNGGRSYEQYF
NA	TRBJ2-3	TRBV19	NA	TGTGCCAGTAGTCCGACAGGATCCCCAGATACGCAGTATTTT	CASSPTGSPDTQYF
NA	TRBJ2-2	TRBV10-1	NA	TGCGCCAGCAGCCAAACGGGCGGGGAGCTGTTTTTT	CASSQTGGELFF
NA	TRBJ1-1	TRBV6-5	NA	TGTGCCAGCAGTTACTTGGGGGGCCGGGACACTGAAGCTTTCTTT	CASSYLGGRDTEAFF
NA	TRBJ2-3	TRBV7-9	TRBD2	TGTGCCAGCAGCTTAGGCCTAGCGGGAGGCGCAGATACGCAGTATTTT	CASSLGLAGGADTQYF
NA	TRBJ2-1	TRBV9	TRBD2	TGTGCCAGCAGCGTAGCGGGCAGCGGGATCGGCTACAATGAGCAGTTCTTC	CASSVAGSGIGYNEQFF
NA	TRBJ2-7	TRBV5-6	TRBD1	TGTGCCAGCAGCTTGGCCTTGGGACAGGTGTACTACGAGCAGTACTTC	CASSLALGQVYYEQYF
NA	TRBJ2-1	TRBV12-5	NA	TGTGCTAGTGGTTTTGCCCTTAATGAGCAGTTCTTC	CASGFALNEQFF
NA	TRBJ2-7	TRBV9	TRBD2	TGTGCCAGCAGCACAGGGACTAGCGGAGCCGAGCAGTACTTC	CASSTGTSGAEQYF
NA	TRBJ2-7	TRBV5-4	TRBD1	TGTGCCAGCAGCTTGGCCGGGACAGGGATCTACGAGCAGTACTTC	CASSLAGTGIYEQYF
NA	TRBJ2-2	TRBV28	TRBD2	TGTGCCAGCAGTACGGCAGCGGGAGGTGACGGGGAGCTGTTTTTT	CASSTAAGGDGELFF
NA	TRBJ2-1	TRBV30	TRBD2	TGTGCCTGGAGTGGAGCGGGAAAGTTCTTC	CAWSGAGKFF
NA	TRBJ2-7	TRBV7-2	NA	TGTGCCAGCAGCTTAAATCCGGGCGTCGAGCAGTACTTC	CASSLNPGVEQYF
NA	TRBJ2-1	TRBV6-5	TRBD2	TGTGCCAGCAGTTCCCCACCTAGCGGGAGGGGCAATGAGCAGTTCTTC	CASSSPPSGRGNEQFF
many	TRBJ1-4	TRBV5-6	TRBD1	TGTGCCAGCAGCACGGACAGGGGAATTCGTGAAAAACTGTTTTTT	CASSTDRGIREKLFF
NA	TRBJ2-1	TRBV27	TRBD2	TGTGCCAGCAAGACTAGCGGGAGGAGGTCCTACAATGAGCAGTTCTTC	CASKTSGRRSYNEQFF
NA	TRBJ2-1	TRBV7-7	TRBD2	TGTGCTAGCAGCACCTCACTAGCGGGAGGTGTTGGGGAGCAGTTCTTC	CASSTSLAGGVGEQFF
NA	TRBJ1-4	TRBV7-2	NA	TGTGCCAGCAGCTTAGAGAGTAGTGAAAAACTGTTTTTT	CASSLESSEKLFF
NA	TRBJ2-1	TRBV10-3	TRBD2	TGTGCCATCAGTGAGTTGGGAACTAGCGGCCCCTCTGGGTTCTTC	CAISELGTSGPSGFF
NA	TRBJ2-5	TRBV14	NA	TGTGCCAGCAGCCGGTTGGGAGGGACCCAGTACTTC	CASSRLGGTQYF
NA	TRBJ1-2	TRBV29-1	NA	TGCAGCGTCGGAGAGGGTACAGCTTACTATGGCTACACCTTC	CSVGEGTAYYGYTF
NA	TRBJ2-7	TRBV9	NA	TGTGCCAGCAGCGGACGGCAGGGAATCAACAACGAGCAGTACTTC	CASSGRQGINNEQYF
many	TRBJ1-5	TRBV28	NA	TGTGCCAGCAGTTTACAGGCCAGTTATAGCAATCAGCCCCAGCATTTT	CASSLQASYSNQPQHF
NA	TRBJ2-1	TRBV28	TRBD1	TGTGCCAGCAGAAGACAGGGAAGTGAGCAGTTCTTC	CASRRQGSEQFF
NA	TRBJ2-3	TRBV15	TRBD2	TGTGCCACCAGCAGAGACTCACTTTCGGGAGGGACCACAGATACGCAGTATTTT	CATSRDSLSGGTTDTQYF
NA	TRBJ2-7	TRBV11-2	TRBD1	TGTGCCAGCAGCTTGGACAGGGCCTACGAGCAGTACTTC	CASSLDRAYEQYF
few	TRBJ1-4	TRBV10-3	NA	TGTGCCATCAGTGAGTCGTATTCAGGAGGGGCCGGTGCTAATGAAAAACTGTTTTTT	CAISESYSGGAGANEKLFF
NA	TRBJ1-6	TRBV30	NA	TGTGCCTGGACCGTCAACAGGGTTTCACCCCTCCACTTT	CAWTVNRVSPLHF